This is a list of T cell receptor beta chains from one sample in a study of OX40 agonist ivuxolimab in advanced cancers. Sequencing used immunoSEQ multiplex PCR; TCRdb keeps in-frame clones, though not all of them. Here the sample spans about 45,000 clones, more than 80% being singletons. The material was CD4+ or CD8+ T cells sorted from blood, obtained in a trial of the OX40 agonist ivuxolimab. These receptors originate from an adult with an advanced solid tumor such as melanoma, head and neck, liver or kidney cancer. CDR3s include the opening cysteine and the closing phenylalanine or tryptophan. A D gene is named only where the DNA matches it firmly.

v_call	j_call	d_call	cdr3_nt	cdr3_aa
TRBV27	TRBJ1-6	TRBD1	TGTGCCAGCAGTTTTGACCCGGGACAGCCTATGTCACCCCTCCACTTT	CASSFDPGQPMSPLHF
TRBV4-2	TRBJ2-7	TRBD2	TGTGCCAGCAGCCAAAATAGCGGGAGTCTCCCTACCTACGAGCAGTACTTC	CASSQNSGSLPTYEQYF
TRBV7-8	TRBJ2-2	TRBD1	TGTGCCAGCAGCTTACCCGGACAGGGACCGAACACCGGGGAGCTGTTTTTT	CASSLPGQGPNTGELFF
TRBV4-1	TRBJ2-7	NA	TGCGCCAGCAGCCAAGTCGGCAGGGGCTACGAGCAGTACTTC	CASSQVGRGYEQYF
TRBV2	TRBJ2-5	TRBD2	TGTGCCAGCAGTGACCCCGCGGGAGAGGAGACCCAGTACTTC	CASSDPAGEETQYF
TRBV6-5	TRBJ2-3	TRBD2	TGTGCCAGCAGTTACTCGGGCAGCGGGGACACGCAGTATTTT	CASSYSGSGDTQYF
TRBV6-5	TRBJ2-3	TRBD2	TGTGCCAGCACAGCGGGGTTCCCAGATACGCAGTATTTT	CASTAGFPDTQYF
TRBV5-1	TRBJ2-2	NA	TGCGCCATTCCTGTAGGGCCCGGGGAGCTGTTTTTT	CAIPVGPGELFF
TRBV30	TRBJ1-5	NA	TGTGCCTGGGGCGACAGCCAAAATCAGCCCCAGCATTTT	CAWGDSQNQPQHF
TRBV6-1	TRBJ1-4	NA	TGTGCCAGGCCCAATGAAAAACTGTTTTTT	CARPNEKLFF